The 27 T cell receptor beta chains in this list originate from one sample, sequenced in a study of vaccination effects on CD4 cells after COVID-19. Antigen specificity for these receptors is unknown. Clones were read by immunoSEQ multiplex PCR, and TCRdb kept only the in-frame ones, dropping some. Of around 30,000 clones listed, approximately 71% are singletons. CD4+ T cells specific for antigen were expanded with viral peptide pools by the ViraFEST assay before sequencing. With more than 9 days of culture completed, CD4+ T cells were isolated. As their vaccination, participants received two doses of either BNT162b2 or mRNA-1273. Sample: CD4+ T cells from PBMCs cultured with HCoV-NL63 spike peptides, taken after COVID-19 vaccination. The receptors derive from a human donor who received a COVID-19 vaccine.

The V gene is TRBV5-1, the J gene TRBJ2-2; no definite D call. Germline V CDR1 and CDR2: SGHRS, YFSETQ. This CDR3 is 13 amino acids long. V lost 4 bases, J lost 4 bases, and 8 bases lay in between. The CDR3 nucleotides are TGCGCCAGCAGCAGAGCTGGCACCGGGGAGCTGTTTTTT. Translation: CASSRAGTGELFF.

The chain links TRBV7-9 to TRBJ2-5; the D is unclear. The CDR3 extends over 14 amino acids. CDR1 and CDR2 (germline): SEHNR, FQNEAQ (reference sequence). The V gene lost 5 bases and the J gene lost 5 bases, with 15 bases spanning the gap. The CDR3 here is CASSRIYRSETQYF. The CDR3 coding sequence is TGTGCCAGCAGCCGGATATACCGGTCGGAGACCCAGTACTTC.

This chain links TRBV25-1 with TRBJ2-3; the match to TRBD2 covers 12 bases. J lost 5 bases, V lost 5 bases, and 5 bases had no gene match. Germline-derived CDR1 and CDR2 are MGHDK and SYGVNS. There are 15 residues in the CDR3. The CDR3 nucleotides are TGTGCCAGCAGTTCTCTAGCGGGGGGGAGAGATACGCAGTATTTT. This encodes CASSSLAGGRDTQYF. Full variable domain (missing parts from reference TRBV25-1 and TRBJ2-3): EADIYQTPRYLVIGTGKKITLECSQTMGHDKMYWYQQDPGMELHLIHYSYGVNSTEKGDLSSESTVSRIRTEHFPLTLESARPSHTSQYLCASSSLAGGRDTQYFGPGTRLTVL.

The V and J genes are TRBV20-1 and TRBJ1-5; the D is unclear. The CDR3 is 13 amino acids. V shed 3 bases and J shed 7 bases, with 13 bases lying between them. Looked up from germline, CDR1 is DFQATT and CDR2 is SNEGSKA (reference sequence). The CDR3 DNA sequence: TGCAGTGCTAGTTGGTCTCAAAACCAGCCCCAGCATTTT. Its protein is CSASWSQNQPQHF.

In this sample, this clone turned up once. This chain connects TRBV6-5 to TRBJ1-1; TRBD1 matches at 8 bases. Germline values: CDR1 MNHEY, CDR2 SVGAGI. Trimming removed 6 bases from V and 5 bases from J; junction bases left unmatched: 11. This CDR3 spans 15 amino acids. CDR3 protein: CASRIRDRGQTEAFF. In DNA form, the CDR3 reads TGTGCCAGCAGAATAAGAGACAGGGGCCAGACTGAAGCTTTCTTT.

CDR3 bases: TGCGCCAGTCCGCCCGAGGTGAAGAACACTGAAGCTTTCTTT. Its protein is CASPPEVKNTEAFF. The V and J genes are TRBV5-1 and TRBJ1-1, with D hard to call. Looked up from germline, CDR1 is SGHRS and CDR2 is YFSETQ. The CDR3 loop spans 14 amino acids. V was trimmed by 8 bases and J by 1 base, leaving 15 bases between them.

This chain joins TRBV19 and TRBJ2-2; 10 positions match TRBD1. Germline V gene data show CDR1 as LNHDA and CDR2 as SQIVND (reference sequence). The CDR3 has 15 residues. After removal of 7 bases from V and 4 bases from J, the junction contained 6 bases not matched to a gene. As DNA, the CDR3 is TGTGCCAGTAACGTTGGACAGGGGGGCACCGGGGAGCTGTTTTTT. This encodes CASNVGQGGTGELFF.

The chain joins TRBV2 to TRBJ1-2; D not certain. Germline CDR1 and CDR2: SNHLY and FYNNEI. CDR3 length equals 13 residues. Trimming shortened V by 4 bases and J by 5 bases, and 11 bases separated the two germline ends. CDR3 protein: CASSVVRDYGYTF. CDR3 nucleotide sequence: TGTGCCAGCAGTGTTGTAAGGGATTATGGCTACACCTTC.

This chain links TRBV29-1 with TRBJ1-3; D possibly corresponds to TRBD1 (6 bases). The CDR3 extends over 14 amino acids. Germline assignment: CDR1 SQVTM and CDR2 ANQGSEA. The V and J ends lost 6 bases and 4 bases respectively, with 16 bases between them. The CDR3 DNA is TGCAGCGTGGGACACCTCGAGGGGGGAAACACCATATATTTT. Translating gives CSVGHLEGGNTIYF.

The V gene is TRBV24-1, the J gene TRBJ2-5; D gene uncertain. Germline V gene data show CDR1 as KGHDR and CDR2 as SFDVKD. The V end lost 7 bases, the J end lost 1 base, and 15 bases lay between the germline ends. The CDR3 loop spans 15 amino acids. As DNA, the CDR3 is TGTGCCACCAGAGACTCAGGAGACGTCCAAGAGACCCAGTACTTC. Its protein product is CATRDSGDVQETQYF.

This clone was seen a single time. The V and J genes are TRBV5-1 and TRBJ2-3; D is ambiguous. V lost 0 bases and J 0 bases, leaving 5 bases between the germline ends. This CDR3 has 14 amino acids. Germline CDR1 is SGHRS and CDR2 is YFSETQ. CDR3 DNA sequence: TGCGCCAGCAGCTTGGCGGTTAGCACAGATACGCAGTATTTT. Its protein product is CASSLAVSTDTQYF.

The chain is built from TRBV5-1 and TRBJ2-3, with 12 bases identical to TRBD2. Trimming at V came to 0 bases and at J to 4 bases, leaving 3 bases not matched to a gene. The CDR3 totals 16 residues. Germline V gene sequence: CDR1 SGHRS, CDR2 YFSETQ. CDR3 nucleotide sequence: TGCGCCAGCAGCTTGGCTAGCGGGGGGGCCGCAGATACGCAGTATTTT. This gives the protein CASSLASGGAADTQYF.

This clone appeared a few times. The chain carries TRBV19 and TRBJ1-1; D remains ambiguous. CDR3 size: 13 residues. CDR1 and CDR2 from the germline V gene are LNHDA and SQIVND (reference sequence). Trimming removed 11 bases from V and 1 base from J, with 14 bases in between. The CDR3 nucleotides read TGTGCCTCACAAGGACGGTGGAACACTGAAGCTTTCTTT. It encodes CASQGRWNTEAFF.

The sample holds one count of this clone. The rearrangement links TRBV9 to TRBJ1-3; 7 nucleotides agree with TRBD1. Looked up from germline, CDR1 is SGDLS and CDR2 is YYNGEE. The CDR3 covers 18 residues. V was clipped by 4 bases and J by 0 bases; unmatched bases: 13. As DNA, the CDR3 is TGTGCCAGCAGCCCCTCCGGGGCAGGGGGGATCTCTGGAAACACCATATATTTT. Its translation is CASSPSGAGGISGNTIYF.

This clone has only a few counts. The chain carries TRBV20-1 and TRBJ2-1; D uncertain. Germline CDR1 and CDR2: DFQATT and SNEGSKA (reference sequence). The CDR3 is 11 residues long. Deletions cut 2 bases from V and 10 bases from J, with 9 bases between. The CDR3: CSARPPVEQFF. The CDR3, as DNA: TGCAGTGCTAGACCGCCCGTCGAGCAGTTCTTC.

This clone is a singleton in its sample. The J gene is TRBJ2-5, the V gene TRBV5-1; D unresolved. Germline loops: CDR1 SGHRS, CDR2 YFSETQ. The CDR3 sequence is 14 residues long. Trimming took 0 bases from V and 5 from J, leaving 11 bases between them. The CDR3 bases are TGCGCCAGCAGCTTGGGCGCGAAAGGGGAGACCCAGTACTTC. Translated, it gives CASSLGAKGETQYF.

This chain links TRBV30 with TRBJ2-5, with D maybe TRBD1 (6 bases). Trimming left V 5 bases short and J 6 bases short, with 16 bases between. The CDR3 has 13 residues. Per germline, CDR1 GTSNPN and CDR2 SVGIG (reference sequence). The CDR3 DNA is TGTGCCTGGGACGAGGGGGTCGGGAAGACCCAGTACTTC. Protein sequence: CAWDEGVGKTQYF.

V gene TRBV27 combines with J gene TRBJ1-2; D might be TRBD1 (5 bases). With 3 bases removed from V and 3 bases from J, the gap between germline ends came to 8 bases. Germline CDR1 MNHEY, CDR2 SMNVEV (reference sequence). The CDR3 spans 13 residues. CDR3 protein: CASSFAGHYGYTF. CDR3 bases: TGTGCCAGCAGTTTTGCGGGACACTATGGCTACACCTTC.

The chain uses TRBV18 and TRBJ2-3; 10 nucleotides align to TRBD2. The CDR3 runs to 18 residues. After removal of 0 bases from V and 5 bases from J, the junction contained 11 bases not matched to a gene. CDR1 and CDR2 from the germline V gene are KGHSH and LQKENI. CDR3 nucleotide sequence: TGTGCCAGCTCACCACCAGGAATTAGCGGGAGGATTGGAGATACGCAGTATTTT. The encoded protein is CASSPPGISGRIGDTQYF.

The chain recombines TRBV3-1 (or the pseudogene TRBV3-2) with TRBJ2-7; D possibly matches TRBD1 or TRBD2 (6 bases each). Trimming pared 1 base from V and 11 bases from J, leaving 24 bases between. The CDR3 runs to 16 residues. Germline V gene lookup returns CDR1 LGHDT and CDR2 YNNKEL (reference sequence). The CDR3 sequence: CASSQVPRGSGRREYF. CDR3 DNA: TGTGCCAGCAGCCAAGTTCCAAGGGGGTCAGGGAGGCGTGAGTACTTC.

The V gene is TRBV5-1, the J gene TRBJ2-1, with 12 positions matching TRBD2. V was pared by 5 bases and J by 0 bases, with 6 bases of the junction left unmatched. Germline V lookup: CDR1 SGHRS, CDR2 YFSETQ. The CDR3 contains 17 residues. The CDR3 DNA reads TGCGCCAGCAGGACTAGCGGGGGATTAAGCTCCTACAATGAGCAGTTCTTC. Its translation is CASRTSGGLSSYNEQFF. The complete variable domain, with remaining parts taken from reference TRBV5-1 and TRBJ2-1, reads KAGVTQTPRYLIKTRGQQVTLSCSPISGHRSVSWYQQTPGQGLQFLFEYFSETQRNKGNFPGRFSGRQFSNSRSEMNVSTLELGDSALYLCASRTSGGLSSYNEQFFGPGTRLTVL.

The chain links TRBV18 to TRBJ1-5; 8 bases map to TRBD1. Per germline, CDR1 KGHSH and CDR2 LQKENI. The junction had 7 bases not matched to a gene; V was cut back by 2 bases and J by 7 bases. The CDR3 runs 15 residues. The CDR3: CASSPNQGAGQPQHF. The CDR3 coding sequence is TGTGCCAGCTCACCAAATCAGGGGGCAGGACAGCCCCAGCATTTT. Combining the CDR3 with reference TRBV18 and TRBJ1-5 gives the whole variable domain NAGVMQNPRHLVRRRGQEARLRCSPMKGHSHVYWYRQLPEEGLKFMVYLQKENIIDESGMPKERFSAEFPKEGPSILRIQQVVRGDSAAYFCASSPNQGAGQPQHFGDGTRLSIL.

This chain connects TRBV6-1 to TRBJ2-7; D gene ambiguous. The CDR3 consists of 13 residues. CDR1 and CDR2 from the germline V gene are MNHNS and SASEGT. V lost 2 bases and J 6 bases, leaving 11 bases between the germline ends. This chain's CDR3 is CASSERMVSEQYF. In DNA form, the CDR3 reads TGTGCCAGCAGTGAAAGAATGGTTAGCGAGCAGTACTTC.

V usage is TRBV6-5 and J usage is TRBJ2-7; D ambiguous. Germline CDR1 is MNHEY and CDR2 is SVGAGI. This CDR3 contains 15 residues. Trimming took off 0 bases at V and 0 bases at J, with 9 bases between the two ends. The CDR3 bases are TGTGCCAGCAGTTACTCATCGGGCCACTCCTACGAGCAGTACTTC. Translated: CASSYSSGHSYEQYF.

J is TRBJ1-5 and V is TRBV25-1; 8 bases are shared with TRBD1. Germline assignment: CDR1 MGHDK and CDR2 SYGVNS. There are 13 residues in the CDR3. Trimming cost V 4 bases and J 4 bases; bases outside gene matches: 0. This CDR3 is CASSGQGNQPQHF. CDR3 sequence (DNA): TGTGCCAGCAGTGGACAGGGGAATCAGCCCCAGCATTTT.

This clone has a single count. This chain's CDR3 is CATSAPGANQPQHF. CDR3 nucleotides: TGTGCCACCAGTGCCCCCGGGGCCAATCAGCCCCAGCATTTT. The chain carries TRBV24-1 and TRBJ1-5, with D tentatively TRBD1 (5 bases). The CDR3 loop spans 14 amino acids. Germline V lookup: CDR1 KGHDR, CDR2 SFDVKD. V lost 5 bases and J lost 3, with 10 bases in between.

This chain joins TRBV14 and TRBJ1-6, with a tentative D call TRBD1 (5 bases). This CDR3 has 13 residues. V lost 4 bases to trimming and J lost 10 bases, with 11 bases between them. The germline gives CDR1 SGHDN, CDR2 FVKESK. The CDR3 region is CASSLDPGSPLHF. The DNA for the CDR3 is TGTGCCAGCAGCCTGGACCCAGGGTCACCCCTCCACTTT.